One and the same sample provided the 31 T cell receptor beta chains below, sequenced in a study of cytomegalovirus exposure and HLA in healthy donors. Using immunoSEQ multiplex PCR, the repertoire was profiled, and TCRdb retains in-frame clones only, with some absent. The table shows about 200,000 clones, with over 75% occurring only once. Sequencing used PBMCs. The receptors come from a woman under 30 in good health and CMV-seropositive.

The rearrangement uses TRBV21-1 and TRBJ1-5; TRBD1 was called by the table and not checked on the DNA. TRBV21-1 is a known pseudogene. The CDR3 is made up of 17 amino acids. CDR3 amino acids: CASSPHKATGGNQPQHF. CDR3 nucleotides: TGTGCCAGCAGCCCCCATAAGGCGACAGGGGGCAATCAGCCCCAGCATTTT.

This clone has a handful of counts. The chain carries TRBV18 and TRBJ1-5; D call uncertain. This CDR3 is 13 amino acids long. Germline V gene lookup returns CDR1 KGHSH and CDR2 LQKENI. The V end lost 0 bases, the J end lost 5 bases, and 5 bases lay between the germline ends. CDR3 nucleotide sequence: TGTGCCAGCTCACCACCCGGGGATCAGCCCCAGCATTTT. Translating it yields CASSPPGDQPQHF.

This chain uses TRBV10-1 with TRBJ2-3, with D maybe TRBD2 (6 bases). The CDR3 runs 14 residues. CDR1 is WNHNN and CDR2 is SYGVQD in the germline V gene (reference sequence). V shed 6 bases and J shed 2 bases, with 12 bases lying between them. The CDR3 here is CASSGSRDTDTQYF. In nucleotides, the CDR3 is TGCGCCAGCAGCGGGAGTCGAGACACAGATACGCAGTATTTT.

The chain couples TRBV2 to TRBJ1-1; 7 bases match TRBD1. Per germline, CDR1 SNHLY and CDR2 FYNNEI. The CDR3 has 14 amino acids. The J segment lost 0 bases and the V segment lost 10 bases, leaving 8 bases of the junction unmatched. In DNA form, the CDR3 reads TGTGCCACCAAAAGACAGGGCATGAACACTGAAGCTTTCTTT. This sequence encodes CATKRQGMNTEAFF.

The chain uses TRBV28 and TRBJ2-3; 14 bases are shared with TRBD2. Germline V CDR1 and CDR2: MDHEN, SYDVKM. This CDR3 is built from 19 residues. The V and J ends lost 4 bases and 1 base, in that order; junction bases with no gene match: 10. The CDR3 sequence is CASSSLTSGRAGGTDTQYF. CDR3 sequence (DNA): TGTGCCAGCAGTTCCCTGACTAGCGGGAGGGCCGGAGGCACAGATACGCAGTATTTT.

The DNA of the CDR3 is TGTGCCAGCAGTTTATCGGACCCCGGGACAGGGAATGAGTACTTC. It is translated as CASSLSDPGTGNEYF. This rearrangement joins TRBV27 to TRBJ2-7, with 9 bases aligning to TRBD1. CDR1 MNHEY and CDR2 SMNVEV come from the germline V gene (reference sequence). With V trimmed by 0 bases and J by 11 bases, 11 bases remained unmatched. The CDR3 extends over 15 amino acids.

The chain couples TRBV18 to TRBJ2-1, with D maybe TRBD2 (6 bases). This CDR3 region has 16 residues. CDR1 is KGHSH and CDR2 is LQKENI in the germline V gene. V shed 2 bases and J shed 5 bases, with 16 bases lying between them. The CDR3 is CASSPRPGRGDNEQFF. CDR3 nucleotides: TGTGCCAGCTCACCAAGGCCCGGGAGAGGGGACAATGAGCAGTTCTTC.

The chain carries TRBV19 and TRBJ2-2; TRBD1 might be the D (6 bases). V lost 8 bases and J 1 base, leaving 14 bases between the germline ends. Germline V CDR1 and CDR2: LNHDA, SQIVND (reference sequence). The length of the CDR3 is 15 residues. The DNA for the CDR3 is TGTGCCAGTCGGAACAGGGACCTGAACACCGGGGAGCTGTTTTTT. Its protein is CASRNRDLNTGELFF.

The chain recombines TRBV4-1 with TRBJ1-1; TRBD1 might be the D (5 bases). The CDR3 totals 14 residues. CDR1 is MGHRA and CDR2 is YSYEKL in the germline V gene. V was cut by 1 base and J by 2 bases, with 8 bases left in between. The CDR3 DNA is TGCGCCAGCAGCCAAGGTCAGGGCAACACTGAAGCTTTCTTT. It codes for CASSQGQGNTEAFF.

This clone was picked up one time. The chain recombines TRBV5-1 with TRBJ2-7; D remains ambiguous. Germline values: CDR1 SGHRS, CDR2 YFSETQ. The CDR3 runs 14 residues. V was clipped by 3 bases and J by 2 bases, with 12 bases between them. The CDR3 sequence: CASSSNLFTYEQYF. In DNA, the CDR3 is TGCGCCAGCAGCTCTAACCTATTTACCTACGAGCAGTACTTC.

V gene TRBV18 combines with J gene TRBJ1-2; weak D call: TRBD1 (6 bases). CDR1 and CDR2 from the germline V gene are KGHSH and LQKENI. The CDR3 runs to 16 residues. Trimming took off 3 bases at V and 2 bases at J, with 16 bases between the two ends. The CDR3 DNA reads as TGTGCCAGCTCACCCACGATAGGGCAGGGGAACTATGGCTACACCTTC. Translation gives CASSPTIGQGNYGYTF. Variable domain in full (rest from reference TRBV18 and TRBJ1-2): NAGVMQNPRHLVRRRGQEARLRCSPMKGHSHVYWYRQLPEEGLKFMVYLQKENIIDESGMPKERFSAEFPKEGPSILRIQQVVRGDSAAYFCASSPTIGQGNYGYTFGSGTRLTVV.

The chain employs TRBV5-4 and TRBJ1-4, with a possible D match to TRBD1 (5 bases). V gave up 4 bases and J gave up 8 bases, with 24 bases separating them. In germline, CDR1 is SGHNT, CDR2 YYREEE (reference sequence). This CDR3 contains 17 residues. The CDR3 coding sequence is TGTGCCAGCAGCGACTTACATCCGGCGGCAGGGCACGAAAAACTGTTTTTT. Its translation: CASSDLHPAAGHEKLFF.

This clone was seen once. The chain couples TRBV28 to TRBJ2-7; 7 bases align to TRBD1. The CDR3 totals 14 residues. V was clipped by 6 bases and J by 2 bases; unmatched bases: 7. Per germline, CDR1 MDHEN and CDR2 SYDVKM. This CDR3 is CASSRQGITYEQYF. CDR3 DNA: TGTGCCAGCAGCCGACAGGGAATTACCTACGAGCAGTACTTC.

This chain connects TRBV28 to TRBJ2-3; D remains unclear. The V gene lost 3 bases and the J gene lost 2 bases, with 6 bases spanning the gap. This CDR3 is 13 amino acids long. The germline V gene encodes CDR1 MDHEN and CDR2 SYDVKM. The CDR3 is CASSLENTDTQYF. The CDR3 coding sequence is TGTGCCAGCAGTTTGGAGAACACAGATACGCAGTATTTT.

The chain couples TRBV13 to TRBJ2-3; TRBD2 matches at 9 bases. The J segment lost 5 bases and the V segment lost 3 bases, leaving 9 bases of the junction unmatched. Germline V gene lookup returns CDR1 PRHDT and CDR2 FYEKMQ (reference sequence). The CDR3 runs to 16 residues. This CDR3 reads CASSFRLAGSVDTQYF. The CDR3 coding sequence is TGTGCCAGCAGCTTTCGTCTAGCGGGGTCTGTAGATACGCAGTATTTT.

The table lists this clone with a count of one. The rearrangement joins TRBV27 to TRBJ1-5, with D perhaps matching TRBD1 (5 bases). The CDR3 is 18 residues long. V lost 8 bases and J lost 7, with 30 bases in between. Per the germline V gene, CDR1 is MNHEY and CDR2 is SMNVEV (reference sequence). The CDR3 here is CASYITQSAGAGRQPQHF. CDR3 DNA sequence: TGTGCCAGCTATATTACACAATCGGCAGGAGCAGGGCGACAGCCCCAGCATTTT.

The genes are TRBV5-5 and TRBJ1-5; D gene uncertain. The germline V and J ends were trimmed by 2 bases and 7 bases, with 7 bases remaining between them. The CDR3 is made up of 12 amino acids. Germline V gives CDR1 SGHKS, CDR2 YYEKEE (reference sequence). CDR3 nucleotide sequence: TGTGCCAGCAGCTTTTGGGAGCAGCCCCAGCATTTT. It is translated as CASSFWEQPQHF.

V is TRBV29-1 and J is TRBJ2-3; TRBD2 might be the D (6 bases). Germline values: CDR1 SQVTM, CDR2 ANQGSEA. Deletions cut 3 bases from V and 2 bases from J, with 15 bases between. The CDR3 spans 15 residues. The CDR3: CSVEEGVAYTDTQYF. The CDR3 bases are TGCAGCGTTGAGGAGGGTGTAGCGTACACAGATACGCAGTATTTT.

V and J are TRBV19 and TRBJ2-1, with a weak D call TRBD1 (5 bases). The CDR3 length is 11 residues. V was shortened by 6 bases and J by 9 bases, with 9 bases between the two germline ends. From germline, CDR1 is LNHDA and CDR2 SQIVND (reference sequence). CDR3 bases: TGTGCCAGTAGCCGACAGTTTGAGCAGTTCTTC. This encodes CASSRQFEQFF.

This sequence joins TRBV6-5 and TRBJ1-4; TRBD1 matches 8 bases. Germline CDR1 reads MNHEY; CDR2 reads SVGAGI. This CDR3 has 15 amino acids. The trim removed 0 bases at V and 10 bases at J, leaving 7 bases unmatched. CDR3 amino acids: CASSYSVQGARKLFF. In DNA, the CDR3 is TGTGCCAGCAGTTACTCGGTCCAGGGGGCGAGAAAACTGTTTTTT.

The chain employs TRBV27 and TRBJ1-1; D is undetermined. This CDR3 is 14 amino acids long. Deletions cut 1 base from V and 0 bases from J, with 6 bases between. Germline assignment: CDR1 MNHEY and CDR2 SMNVEV (reference sequence). The CDR3 bases are TGTGCCAGCAGTTTATTGGGAGTGAACACTGAAGCTTTCTTT. It is translated as CASSLLGVNTEAFF.

This clone has just one count. The V and J genes are TRBV28 and TRBJ2-1; possibly TRBD2 for D (5 bases). Germline loops: CDR1 MDHEN, CDR2 SYDVKM. V was shortened by 2 bases and J by 1 base, with 15 bases between the two germline ends. This CDR3 region has 17 residues. CDR3 residues: CASSLPGTMISYNEQFF. The CDR3 nucleotides read TGTGCCAGCAGTTTACCGGGAACCATGATTTCCTACAATGAGCAGTTCTTC.

This CDR3 is CAMGGPGGANVLTF. CDR3 in DNA: TGTGCCATGGGAGGGCCCGGAGGGGCCAACGTCCTGACTTTC. J is TRBJ2-6 and V is TRBV10-3; 7 bases fit TRBD2. The CDR3 extends over 14 amino acids. The V segment lost 9 bases and the J segment 4 bases; nucleotides outside the gene matches: 6. The germline V gene has CDR1 ENHRY and CDR2 SYGVKD.

Notes on this clone: Other DNA sequences in the sample encode the same CDR3. J is TRBJ1-2 and V is TRBV5-1; TRBD1 matches at 9 bases. After removal of 1 base from V and 6 bases from J, the junction contained 1 base not matched to a gene. Germline assignment: CDR1 SGHRS and CDR2 YFSETQ. The CDR3 loop spans 13 amino acids. CDR3 in DNA: TGCGCCAGCAGCTTGACAGGGGGCGATGGCTACACCTTC. This sequence encodes CASSLTGGDGYTF.

This clone was seen a single time. The chain uses TRBV6-1 and TRBJ1-1, with D perhaps TRBD1 (6 bases). The germline gives CDR1 MNHNS, CDR2 SASEGT. The CDR3 loop spans 14 amino acids. The ends were cut back, 8 bases at V and 7 bases at J, with 20 bases in the middle. CDR3 protein: CASGAGGPGNEAFF. The CDR3 bases are TGTGCCAGCGGGGCCGGGGGGCCTGGCAATGAAGCTTTCTTT.

This clone was observed a single time. The V gene is TRBV6-5, the J gene TRBJ2-1; 9 positions agree with TRBD2. The V gene end was trimmed by 7 bases and the J gene end by 5 bases; junction bases not matched to a gene: 6. This CDR3 comprises 14 residues. Per germline, CDR1 MNHEY and CDR2 SVGAGI. The CDR3 DNA is TGTGCCAGCACGGCGGGAGGGCCACACAATGAGCAGTTCTTC. Protein: CASTAGGPHNEQFF.

The count of this clone is one. The CDR3 coding sequence is TGTGCCAGTAGTACTAGCGCTCACGAGCAGTACTTC. Translation: CASSTSAHEQYF. This chain links TRBV19 with TRBJ2-7; D may be TRBD2 (6 bases). The CDR3 has 12 residues. In germline, CDR1 is LNHDA, CDR2 SQIVND (reference sequence). The V end lost 4 bases, the J end lost 5 bases, and 9 bases lay between the germline ends.

The rearrangement links TRBV28 to TRBJ2-6, with D tentatively TRBD1 (6 bases). CDR3 size: 17 residues. CDR1 and CDR2 from the germline V gene are MDHEN and SYDVKM. Trimming took off 6 bases at V and 1 base at J, with 16 bases between the two ends. CDR3 loop: CASRTDSTLSGANVLTF. The DNA for the CDR3 is TGTGCCAGCAGAACGGACAGTACACTATCTGGGGCCAACGTCCTGACTTTC.

The chain couples TRBV7-6 to TRBJ1-1; D might be TRBD1 (6 bases). Germline CDR1 is SGHVS and CDR2 is FNYEAQ. The V end was cut by 5 bases, the J end by 3 bases, with 19 bases between. The CDR3 contains 16 residues. CDR3 amino acids: CASSRKRGQTDTEAFF. CDR3 DNA sequence: TGTGCCAGCAGCAGAAAGAGGGGACAAACGGACACTGAAGCTTTCTTT.

The V gene is TRBV27, the J gene TRBJ2-7; 7 nucleotides align to TRBD2. Germline CDR1 and CDR2: MNHEY and SMNVEV (reference sequence). V trimming: 2 bases; J trimming: 7 bases; junction bases outside the gene matches: 11. CDR3 size: 15 residues. Here the CDR3 DNA reads TGTGCCAGCAGTTTAGGGGGGGGAGTCCTTCGGGAGCAGTACTTC. The encoded protein is CASSLGGGVLREQYF.

V and J are TRBV10-3 and TRBJ2-3; 8 nucleotides match TRBD2. CDR3 length: 12 amino acids. V lost 9 bases and J lost 4; bases outside the gene matches: 3. Germline CDR1 and CDR2: ENHRY and SYGVKD. CDR3 coding DNA: TGTGCCATTCAGCGGGGGCCAGATACGCAGTATTTT. It encodes CAIQRGPDTQYF.